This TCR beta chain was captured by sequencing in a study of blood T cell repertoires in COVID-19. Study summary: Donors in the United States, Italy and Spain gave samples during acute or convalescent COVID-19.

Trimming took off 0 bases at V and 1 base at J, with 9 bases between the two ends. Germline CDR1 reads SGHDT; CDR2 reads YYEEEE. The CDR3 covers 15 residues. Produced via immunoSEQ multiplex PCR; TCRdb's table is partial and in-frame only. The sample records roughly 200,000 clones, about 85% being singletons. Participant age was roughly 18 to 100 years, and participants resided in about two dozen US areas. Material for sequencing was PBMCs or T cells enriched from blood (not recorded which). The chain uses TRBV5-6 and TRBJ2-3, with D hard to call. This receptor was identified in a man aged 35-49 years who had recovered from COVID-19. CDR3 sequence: CASSLAVLGTDTQYF. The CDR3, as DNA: TGTGCCAGCAGCTTGGCCGTATTAGGCACAGATACGCAGTATTTT.